The clone carrying this T cell receptor (beta chain) has a single count. V shed 1 base and J shed 7 bases, with 11 bases lying between them. The CDR3 is 14 residues long. The V gene's germline CDR1 is SGHAT and CDR2 FQNNGV. In the study's own analysis: Amplifying reference gene primers gave estimates of nucleated cell counts. Clones were read by immunoSEQ multiplex PCR, and TCRdb kept only the in-frame ones, dropping some. Clone size and the V and J calls come from that table; the DNA yielded D and trimming. The sample lists 250,000 to 300,000 clones, roughly four fifths occurring once. Residents of 20 to 25 US areas, aged about 18 to 89 years, made up the participants. Participants were placed into cohorts based on the clinical history they reported. This sample is part of a study of blood T cell repertoires in COVID-19.

The sample taken for sequencing was PBMCs or T cells enriched from blood (not recorded which). This TCR came from a man aged 25-45 years with acute COVID-19. The V gene is TRBV11-2, the J gene TRBJ2-1; D might be TRBD1 (6 bases). CDR3 nucleotides: TGTGCCAGCAGCTTAGCCAGGGGTGGAAATGAGCAGTTCTTC. It specifies CASSLARGGNEQFF.